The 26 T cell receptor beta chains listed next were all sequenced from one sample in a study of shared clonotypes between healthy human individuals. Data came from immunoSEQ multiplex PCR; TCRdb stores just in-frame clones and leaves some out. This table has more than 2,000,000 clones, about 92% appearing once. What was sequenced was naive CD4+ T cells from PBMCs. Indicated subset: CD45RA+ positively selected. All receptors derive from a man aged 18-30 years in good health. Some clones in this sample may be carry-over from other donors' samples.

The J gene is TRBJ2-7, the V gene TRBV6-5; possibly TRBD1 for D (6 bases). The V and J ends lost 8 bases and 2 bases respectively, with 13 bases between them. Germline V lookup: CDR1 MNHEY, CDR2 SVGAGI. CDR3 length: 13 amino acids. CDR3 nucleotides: TGTGCCAGCCAGGAGACAGGTCCCTACGAGCAGTACTTC. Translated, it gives CASQETGPYEQYF.

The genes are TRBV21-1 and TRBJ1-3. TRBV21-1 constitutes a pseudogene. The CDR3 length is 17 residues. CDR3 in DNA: TGTGCCAGCAGCAAAGTATTGGCGATTAGGTCTGGAAACACCATATATTTT. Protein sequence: CASSKVLAIRSGNTIYF.

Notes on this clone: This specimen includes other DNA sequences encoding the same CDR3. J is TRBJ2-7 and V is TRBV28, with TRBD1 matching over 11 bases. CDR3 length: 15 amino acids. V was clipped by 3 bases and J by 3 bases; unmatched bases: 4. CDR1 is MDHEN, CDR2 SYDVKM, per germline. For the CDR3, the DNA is TGTGCCAGCAGTTTGGCCGGGACAGGGGGCTACGAGCAGTACTTC. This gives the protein CASSLAGTGGYEQYF.

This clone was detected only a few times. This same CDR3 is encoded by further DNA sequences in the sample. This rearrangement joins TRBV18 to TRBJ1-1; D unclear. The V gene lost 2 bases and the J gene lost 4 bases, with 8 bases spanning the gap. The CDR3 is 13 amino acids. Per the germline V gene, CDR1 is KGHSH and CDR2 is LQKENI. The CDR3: CASSPGEGTEAFF. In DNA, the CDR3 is TGTGCCAGCTCACCAGGAGAGGGCACTGAAGCTTTCTTT.

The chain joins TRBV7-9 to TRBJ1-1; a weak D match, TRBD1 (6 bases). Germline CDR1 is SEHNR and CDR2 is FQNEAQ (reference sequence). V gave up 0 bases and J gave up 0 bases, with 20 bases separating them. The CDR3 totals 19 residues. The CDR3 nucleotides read TGTGCCAGCAGCTTAGCGGCTTATCAGGGGAAGCTTATGAACACTGAAGCTTTCTTT. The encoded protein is CASSLAAYQGKLMNTEAFF. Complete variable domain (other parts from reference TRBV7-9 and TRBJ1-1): DTGVSQNPRHKITKRGQNVTFRCDPISEHNRLYWYRQTLGQGPEFLTYFQNEAQLEKSRLLSDRFSAERPKGSFSTLEIQRTEQGDSAMYLCASSLAAYQGKLMNTEAFFGQGTRLTVV.

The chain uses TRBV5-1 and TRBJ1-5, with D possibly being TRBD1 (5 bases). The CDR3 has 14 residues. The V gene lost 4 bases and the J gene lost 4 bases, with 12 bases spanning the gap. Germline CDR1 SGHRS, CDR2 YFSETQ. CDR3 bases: TGCGCCAGCAGCCCGACAGACCTTAATCAGCCCCAGCATTTT. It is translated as CASSPTDLNQPQHF.

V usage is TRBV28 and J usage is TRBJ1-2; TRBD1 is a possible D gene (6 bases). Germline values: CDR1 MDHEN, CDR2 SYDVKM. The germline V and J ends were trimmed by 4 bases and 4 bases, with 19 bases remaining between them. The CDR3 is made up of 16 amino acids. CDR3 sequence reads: CASSSPGGGTGYGYTF. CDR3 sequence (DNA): TGTGCCAGCAGTTCCCCCGGAGGGGGTACGGGCTATGGCTACACCTTC.

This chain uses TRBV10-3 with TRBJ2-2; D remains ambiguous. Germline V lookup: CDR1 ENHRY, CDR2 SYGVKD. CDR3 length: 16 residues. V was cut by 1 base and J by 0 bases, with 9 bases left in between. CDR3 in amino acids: CAISEFEGPNTGELFF. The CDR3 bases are TGTGCCATCAGTGAGTTCGAAGGGCCGAACACCGGGGAGCTGTTTTTT.

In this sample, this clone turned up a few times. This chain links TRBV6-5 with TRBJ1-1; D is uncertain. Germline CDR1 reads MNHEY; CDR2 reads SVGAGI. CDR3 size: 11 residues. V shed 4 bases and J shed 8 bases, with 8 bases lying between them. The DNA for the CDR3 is TGTGCCAGCAGTTTCGGTTTGGAAGCTTTCTTT. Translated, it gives CASSFGLEAFF.

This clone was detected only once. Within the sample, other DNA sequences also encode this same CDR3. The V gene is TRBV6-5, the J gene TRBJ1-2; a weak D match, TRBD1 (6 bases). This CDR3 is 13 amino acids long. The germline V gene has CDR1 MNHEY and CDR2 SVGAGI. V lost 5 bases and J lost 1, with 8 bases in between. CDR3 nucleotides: TGTGCCAGCAGTCTGGACAGTAACTATGGCTACACCTTC. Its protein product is CASSLDSNYGYTF.

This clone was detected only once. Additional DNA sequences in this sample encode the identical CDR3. The CDR3 is CASSEAGRSNQPQHF. The CDR3 DNA reads as TGTGCCAGCAGTGAAGCAGGAAGAAGCAATCAGCCCCAGCATTTT. This sequence joins TRBV6-1 and TRBJ1-5; D not certain. V was trimmed by 0 bases and J by 1 base, leaving 7 bases between them. This CDR3 is built from 15 residues. Germline V gives CDR1 MNHNS, CDR2 SASEGT.

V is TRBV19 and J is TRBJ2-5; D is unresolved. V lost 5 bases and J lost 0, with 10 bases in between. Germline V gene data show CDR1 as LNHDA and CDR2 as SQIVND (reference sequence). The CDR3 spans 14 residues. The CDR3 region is CASSARVYQETQYF. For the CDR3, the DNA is TGTGCCAGTAGTGCCCGAGTCTACCAAGAGACCCAGTACTTC. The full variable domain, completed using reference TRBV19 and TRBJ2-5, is DGGITQSPKYLFRKEGQNVTLSCEQNLNHDAMYWYRQDPGQGLRLIYYSQIVNDFQKGDIAEGYSVSREKKESFPLTVTSAQKNPTAFYLCASSARVYQETQYFGPGTRLLVL.

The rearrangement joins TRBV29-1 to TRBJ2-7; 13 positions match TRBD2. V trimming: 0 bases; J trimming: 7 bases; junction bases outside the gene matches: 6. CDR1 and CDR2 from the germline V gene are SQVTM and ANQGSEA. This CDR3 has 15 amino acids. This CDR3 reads CSVEDSTSGRGEQYF. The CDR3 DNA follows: TGCAGCGTTGAAGATTCTACTAGCGGGAGGGGTGAGCAGTACTTC.

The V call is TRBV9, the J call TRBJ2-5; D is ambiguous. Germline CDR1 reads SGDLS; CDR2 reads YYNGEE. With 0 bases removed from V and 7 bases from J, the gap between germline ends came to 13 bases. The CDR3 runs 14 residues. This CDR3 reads CASSVVGQAGTQYF. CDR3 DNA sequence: TGTGCCAGCAGCGTAGTGGGCCAGGCTGGGACCCAGTACTTC.

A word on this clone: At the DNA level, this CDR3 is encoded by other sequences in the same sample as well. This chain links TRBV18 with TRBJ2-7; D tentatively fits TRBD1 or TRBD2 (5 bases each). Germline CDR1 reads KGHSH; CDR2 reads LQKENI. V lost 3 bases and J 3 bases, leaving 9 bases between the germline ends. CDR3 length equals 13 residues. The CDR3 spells CASSPGTFYEQYF. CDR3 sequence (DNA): TGTGCCAGCTCACCGGGGACCTTCTACGAGCAGTACTTC.

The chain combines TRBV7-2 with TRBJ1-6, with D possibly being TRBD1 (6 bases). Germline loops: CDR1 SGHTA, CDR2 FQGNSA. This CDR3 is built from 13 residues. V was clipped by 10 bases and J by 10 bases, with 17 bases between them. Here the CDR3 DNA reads TGTGCCATCTCCGACAGGCAATCGTCACCCCTCCACTTT. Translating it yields CAISDRQSSPLHF.

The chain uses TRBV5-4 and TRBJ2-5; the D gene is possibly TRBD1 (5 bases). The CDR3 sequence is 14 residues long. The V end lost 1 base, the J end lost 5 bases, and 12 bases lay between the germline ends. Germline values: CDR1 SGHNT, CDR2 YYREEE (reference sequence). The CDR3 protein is CASSLYQGSETQYF. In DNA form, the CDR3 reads TGTGCCAGCAGCTTGTATCAGGGTAGCGAGACCCAGTACTTC.

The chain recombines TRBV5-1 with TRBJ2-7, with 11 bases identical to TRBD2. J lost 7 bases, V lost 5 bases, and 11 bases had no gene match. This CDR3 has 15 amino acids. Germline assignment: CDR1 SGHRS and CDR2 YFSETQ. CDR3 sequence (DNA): TGCGCCAGCAGACCACTAGCGGGAGTGTCCGGGGAGCAGTACTTC. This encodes CASRPLAGVSGEQYF.

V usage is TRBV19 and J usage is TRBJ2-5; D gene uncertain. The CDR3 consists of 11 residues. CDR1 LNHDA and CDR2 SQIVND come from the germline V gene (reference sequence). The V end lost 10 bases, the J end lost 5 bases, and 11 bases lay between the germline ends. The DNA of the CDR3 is TGTGCCACACAGATCCGGGAGACCCAGTACTTC. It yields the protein CATQIRETQYF.

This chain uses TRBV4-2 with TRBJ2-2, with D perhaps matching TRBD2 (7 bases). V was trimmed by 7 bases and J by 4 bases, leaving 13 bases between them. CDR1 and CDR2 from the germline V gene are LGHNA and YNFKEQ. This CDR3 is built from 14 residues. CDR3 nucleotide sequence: TGTGCCAGCACGGGGGGCGCGGGCACCGGGGAGCTGTTTTTT. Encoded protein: CASTGGAGTGELFF.

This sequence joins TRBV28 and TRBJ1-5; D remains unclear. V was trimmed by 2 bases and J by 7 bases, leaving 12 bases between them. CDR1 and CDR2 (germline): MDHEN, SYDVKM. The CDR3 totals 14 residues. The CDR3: CASSLRPFEQPQHF. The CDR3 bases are TGTGCCAGCAGTTTAAGACCTTTCGAGCAGCCCCAGCATTTT.

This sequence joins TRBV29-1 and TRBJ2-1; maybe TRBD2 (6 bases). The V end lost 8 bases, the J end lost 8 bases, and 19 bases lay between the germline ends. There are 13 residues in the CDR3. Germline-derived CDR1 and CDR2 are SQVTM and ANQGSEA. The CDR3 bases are TGCAGCTCAGGAGGGAGTCCGGCGGATGAGCAGTTCTTC. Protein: CSSGGSPADEQFF.

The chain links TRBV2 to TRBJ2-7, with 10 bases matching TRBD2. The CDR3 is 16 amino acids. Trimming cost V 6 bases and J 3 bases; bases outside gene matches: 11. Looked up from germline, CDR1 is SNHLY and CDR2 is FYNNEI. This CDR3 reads CASSAAGGGGDYEQYF. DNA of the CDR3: TGTGCCAGCAGCGCAGCGGGAGGGGGAGGAGACTACGAGCAGTACTTC.

The CDR3 DNA reads as TGTGCCAGCAGTCAGACGACAGGGGGCTCGCGCAATCAGCCCCAGCATTTT. This gives the protein CASSQTTGGSRNQPQHF. This chain connects TRBV27 to TRBJ1-5; 10 bases fit TRBD1. The CDR3 spans 17 residues. Germline CDR1 and CDR2: MNHEY and SMNVEV (reference sequence). V shed 5 bases and J 2 bases; nucleotides not matched to a gene: 9.

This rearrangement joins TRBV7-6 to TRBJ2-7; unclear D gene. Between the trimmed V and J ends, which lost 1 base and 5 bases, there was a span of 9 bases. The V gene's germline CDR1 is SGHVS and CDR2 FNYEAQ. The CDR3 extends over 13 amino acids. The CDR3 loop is CASSLGSLNEQYF. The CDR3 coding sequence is TGTGCCAGCAGCTTAGGTAGCCTTAACGAGCAGTACTTC.

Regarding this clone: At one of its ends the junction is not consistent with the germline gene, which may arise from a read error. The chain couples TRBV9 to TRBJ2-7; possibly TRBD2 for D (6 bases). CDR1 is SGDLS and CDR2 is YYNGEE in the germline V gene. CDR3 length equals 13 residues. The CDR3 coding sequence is TGTGCCAGTAGCGGAGGGAACTCCTACGAGCAGTACTTC. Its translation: CASSGGNSYEQYF.